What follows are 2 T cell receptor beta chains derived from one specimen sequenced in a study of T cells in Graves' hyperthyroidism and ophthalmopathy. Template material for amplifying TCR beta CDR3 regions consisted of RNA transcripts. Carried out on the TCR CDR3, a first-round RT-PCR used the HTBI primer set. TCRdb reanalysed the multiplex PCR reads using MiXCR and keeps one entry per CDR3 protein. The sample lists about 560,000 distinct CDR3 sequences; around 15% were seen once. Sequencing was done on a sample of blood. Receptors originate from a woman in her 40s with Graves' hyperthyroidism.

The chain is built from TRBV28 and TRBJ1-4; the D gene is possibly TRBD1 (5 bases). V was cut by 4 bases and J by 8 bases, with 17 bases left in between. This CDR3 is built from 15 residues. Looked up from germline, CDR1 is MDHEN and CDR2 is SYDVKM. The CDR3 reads CASSSPRGGREKLFF. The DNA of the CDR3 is TGTGCCAGCAGTTCCCCCCGGGGCGGGAGGGAAAAACTGTTTTTT.

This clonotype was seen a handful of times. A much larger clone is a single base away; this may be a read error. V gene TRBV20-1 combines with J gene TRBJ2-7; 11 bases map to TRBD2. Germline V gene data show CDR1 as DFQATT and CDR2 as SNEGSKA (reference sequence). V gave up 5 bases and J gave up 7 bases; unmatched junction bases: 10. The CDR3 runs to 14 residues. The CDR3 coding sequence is TGCAGTGCTGCACTAGCGGGAGAACGGGATGAGCAGTACTTC. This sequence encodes CSAALAGERDEQYF.